These 18 T cell receptor beta chains share one sample of origin, sequenced in a study of beta chain features in type 1 diabetes. All of the isolated RNA was reverse transcribed, so expressed TCRB transcripts were sequenced. Repertoires were generated with immunoSEQ multiplex PCR, while TCRdb's copy carries only in-frame clones and drops some. The data contain under 950,000 clones, 17% of them seen just once; the ten biggest clones take up 0.023%. Sequenced material: naive CD4+ T cells from blood. The origin of the receptors is a woman between 18 and 30 years old in good health.

The table lists this clone with a few counts. V usage is TRBV20-1 and J usage is TRBJ1-2; weak D call: TRBD1 (5 bases). There are 11 residues in the CDR3. CDR1 DFQATT and CDR2 SNEGSKA come from the germline V gene (reference sequence). V gave up 6 bases and J gave up 7 bases, with 12 bases separating them. The CDR3 loop is CSAGAGIGYTF. CDR3 nucleotide sequence: TGCAGTGCCGGGGCTGGAATTGGCTACACCTTC.

The CDR3 is CASSPGQASSYEQYF. Written as DNA, the CDR3 is TGTGCCAGCAGCCCGGGACAGGCGAGCTCCTACGAGCAGTACTTC. The chain has TRBV7-8 and TRBJ2-5, with 8 bases matching TRBD1. The J call may be mistaken, given a closer DNA end match to TRBJ2-7. Per germline, CDR1 SGHVS and CDR2 FQNEAQ. The CDR3 consists of 15 residues.

In DNA, the CDR3 is TGTGCCAGCTCTGAGCCCCAGCATTTT. This sequence encodes CASSEPQHF. The J gene is TRBJ1-5, the V gene TRBV6-6; D uncertain. The CDR3 runs to 9 residues. The V gene lost 8 bases and the J gene lost 8 bases, with 4 bases spanning the gap. CDR1 and CDR2 (germline): MNHNY, SVGAGI (reference sequence).

This clone was observed a single time. V gene TRBV5-1 combines with J gene TRBJ2-5, with TRBD2 as a possible D gene (6 bases). Germline CDR1 and CDR2: SGHRS and YFSETQ. There are 17 residues in the CDR3. V lost 0 bases and J 2 bases, leaving 17 bases between the germline ends. The CDR3 reads CASSLARTILAQETQYF. The CDR3 DNA follows: TGCGCCAGCAGCTTGGCCCGAACCATCCTAGCGCAAGAGACCCAGTACTTC. Looking up the rest from reference TRBV5-1 and TRBJ2-5 gives the full variable domain: KAGVTQTPRYLIKTRGQQVTLSCSPISGHRSVSWYQQTPGQGLQFLFEYFSETQRNKGNFPGRFSGRQFSNSRSEMNVSTLELGDSALYLCASSLARTILAQETQYFGPGTRLLVL.

This rearrangement joins TRBV10-3 to TRBJ1-3; D remains ambiguous. Trimming took 6 bases from V and 4 from J, leaving 7 bases between them. From germline, CDR1 is ENHRY and CDR2 SYGVKD. The CDR3 is 12 amino acids. The CDR3: CAISPPGNTIYF. The CDR3 DNA is TGTGCCATCAGCCCCCCCGGAAACACCATATATTTT.

The V gene is TRBV28, the J gene TRBJ2-7, with TRBD2 as a possible D gene (6 bases). The ends were cut back, 7 bases at V and 7 bases at J, with 23 bases in the middle. The germline CDR1 and CDR2 sequences are MDHEN and SYDVKM. The CDR3 contains 15 residues. The CDR3 spells CASKAPGRGKVEQYF. CDR3 coding DNA: TGTGCCAGCAAAGCCCCAGGTCGGGGGAAGGTGGAGCAGTACTTC.

This clone showed up just a few times. The V and J genes are TRBV4-3 and TRBJ2-1, with D perhaps being TRBD1 or TRBD2 (5 bases each). The CDR3 sequence is 15 residues long. The ends were cut back, 1 base at V and 10 bases at J, with 17 bases in the middle. CDR1 and CDR2 from the germline V gene are LGHNA and YSLEER. As DNA, the CDR3 is TGCGCCAGCAGCCAAGGTCTGGGACGGAGTCGGGAGCAGTTCTTC. It specifies CASSQGLGRSREQFF.

This clone was counted a few times. The V gene is TRBV28, the J gene TRBJ1-4; 8 bases line up with TRBD1. Germline-derived CDR1 and CDR2 are MDHEN and SYDVKM. This CDR3 comprises 13 residues. J gave up 12 bases and V 5 bases, and 8 bases lay outside the gene matches. The CDR3 DNA is TGTGCCAGCAGTCAGGAGGACAGGGTCGAACTGTTTTTT. Its protein is CASSQEDRVELFF.

The rearrangement uses TRBV19 and TRBJ2-5, with 9 bases fitting TRBD2. CDR3 length: 16 residues. Germline loops: CDR1 LNHDA, CDR2 SQIVND (reference sequence). J lost 5 bases, V lost 6 bases, and 13 bases had no gene match. The CDR3: CASRGPGLAHRETQYF. The CDR3 DNA reads as TGTGCCAGTAGGGGGCCGGGACTAGCCCACAGGGAGACCCAGTACTTC. Looking up the rest from reference TRBV19 and TRBJ2-5 gives the full variable domain: DGGITQSPKYLFRKEGQNVTLSCEQNLNHDAMYWYRQDPGQGLRLIYYSQIVNDFQKGDIAEGYSVSREKKESFPLTVTSAQKNPTAFYLCASRGPGLAHRETQYFGPGTRLLVL.

V is TRBV25-1 and J is TRBJ1-2; the D gene is possibly TRBD1 (6 bases). The CDR3 length is 13 residues. Trimming shortened V by 4 bases and J by 3 bases, and 9 bases separated the two germline ends. Per the germline V gene, CDR1 is MGHDK and CDR2 is SYGVNS. This chain's CDR3 is CASSGTGHYGYTF. The CDR3 DNA follows: TGTGCCAGCAGTGGCACAGGGCACTATGGCTACACCTTC.

This clone was seen more than once but under ten times. The chain combines TRBV28 with TRBJ1-1; perhaps TRBD1 as D (6 bases). The CDR3 is 15 amino acids. CDR1 and CDR2 from the germline V gene are MDHEN and SYDVKM. Trimming removed 9 bases from V and 3 bases from J, with 20 bases in between. The CDR3 DNA follows: TGTGCCAGTAGGAATGGCCAGGGGAGAGACACTGAAGCTTTCTTT. Its translation: CASRNGQGRDTEAFF.

The chain employs TRBV11-3 and TRBJ2-1, with a weak D call TRBD1 (6 bases). Looked up from germline, CDR1 is SGHNT and CDR2 is YENEEA. Trimming pared 5 bases from V and 4 bases from J, leaving 9 bases between. CDR3 length: 13 residues. The CDR3 bases are TGTGCCAGCAGCCAAGGACAGTACAATGAGCAGTTCTTC. It is translated as CASSQGQYNEQFF.

The chain uses TRBV2 and TRBJ2-7; D may be TRBD1 (7 bases). The CDR3 consists of 15 residues. With 5 bases removed from V and 1 base from J, the gap between germline ends came to 15 bases. Germline CDR1 is SNHLY and CDR2 is FYNNEI. CDR3 in amino acids: CASSLEGAASYEQYF. The CDR3 DNA is TGTGCCAGCAGTCTGGAGGGGGCTGCTTCCTACGAGCAGTACTTC.

J is TRBJ2-1 and V is TRBV5-1, with a weak D call TRBD2 (6 bases). With 0 bases removed from V and 7 bases from J, the gap between germline ends came to 11 bases. CDR1 and CDR2 (germline): SGHRS, YFSETQ. The CDR3 runs to 14 residues. CDR3 region: CASSLERGRNEQFF. The CDR3 DNA follows: TGCGCCAGCAGCTTGGAACGGGGGAGGAATGAGCAGTTCTTC.

This clone showed up just a few times. V and J are TRBV28 and TRBJ2-5; maybe TRBD2 (5 bases). The length of the CDR3 is 14 residues. With 4 bases removed from V and 2 bases from J, the gap between germline ends came to 11 bases. Germline CDR1 is MDHEN and CDR2 is SYDVKM. CDR3 sequence (DNA): TGTGCCAGCAGTTACCCAAGGGAGCAAGAGACCCAGTACTTC. As protein: CASSYPREQETQYF.

A word on this clone: The junction departs from the called germline gene at one end, perhaps through a read error. The rearrangement joins TRBV28 to TRBJ2-2, with D maybe TRBD2 (5 bases). Germline V gene lookup returns CDR1 MDHEN and CDR2 SYDVKM. The CDR3 spans 15 residues. CDR3 amino acids: CASSSGEVIPGELFF. For the CDR3, the DNA is TGTGCCAGCAGTTCCGGGGAAGTGATCCCCGGAGAGCTGTTTTTT. Drawing the rest from reference TRBV28 and TRBJ2-2, the complete variable domain is DVKVTQSSRYLVKRTGEKVFLECVQDMDHENMFWYRQDPGLGLRLIYFSYDVKMKEKGDIPEGYSVSREKKERFSLILESASTNQTSMYLCASSSGEVIPGELFFGEGSRLTVL.

The CDR3 DNA follows: TGTGCCAGCAGCTTCGGGAGTTGGGAGACCCAGTACTTC. The encoded protein is CASSFGSWETQYF. The rearrangement links TRBV11-2 to TRBJ2-5, with D tentatively TRBD2 (6 bases). The germline V gene has CDR1 SGHAT and CDR2 FQNNGV. V lost 3 bases and J 5 bases, leaving 10 bases between the germline ends. CDR3 size: 13 residues.

The rearrangement links TRBV7-2 to TRBJ2-3; TRBD1 is a possible D gene (7 bases). CDR1 is SGHTA, CDR2 FQGNSA, per germline. This CDR3 has 15 amino acids. Trimming removed 6 bases at V and 0 bases at J, with 13 bases between. The CDR3 sequence is CASSGGTASTDTQYF. For the CDR3, the DNA is TGTGCCAGCAGTGGGGGGACAGCTAGCACAGATACGCAGTATTTT.